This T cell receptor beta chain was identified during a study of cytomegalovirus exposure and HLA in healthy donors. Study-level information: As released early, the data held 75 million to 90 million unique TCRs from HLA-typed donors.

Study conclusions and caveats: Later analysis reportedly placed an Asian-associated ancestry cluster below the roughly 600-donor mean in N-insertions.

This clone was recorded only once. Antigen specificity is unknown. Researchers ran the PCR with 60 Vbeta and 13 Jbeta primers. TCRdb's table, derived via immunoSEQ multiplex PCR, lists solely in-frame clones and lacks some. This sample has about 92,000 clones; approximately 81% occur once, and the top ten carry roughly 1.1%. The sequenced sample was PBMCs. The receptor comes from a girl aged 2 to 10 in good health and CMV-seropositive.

CDR3 sequence: CAWSAGLAGRYEQYF. The CDR3 DNA reads TGTGCCTGGAGTGCGGGACTAGCGGGCCGCTACGAGCAGTACTTC. The chain employs TRBV30 and TRBJ2-5, with 12 bases matching TRBD2. The better agreement between TRBJ2-7 and the DNA end casts doubt on the J call. Germline CDR1 and CDR2: GTSNPN and SVGIG (reference sequence). The CDR3 consists of 15 residues.